This entry features one TCR beta chain sequence. Its antigen is still unknown. One junction end disagrees with the germline gene, perhaps due to a read error. These data originate in a study of cytomegalovirus exposure and HLA in healthy donors. 60 Vbeta and 13 Jbeta primers were used in PCR. Original analysis: A follow-up analysis tallied tens of millions of unique TCR beta chains, some 9.9 million shared. Sequencing was performed with immunoSEQ multiplex PCR; in TCRdb, only in-frame clones are kept and a portion is missing. The V and J calls and clone size are taken from that table; D and trimming were inferred from the DNA. This table holds approximately 150,000 clones, almost 80% found once. Findings and caveats of the study: Later analysis identified a missense DCLRE1C variant that was linked to TCR beta V- and J-gene trimming. Most sequenced TCRs were rare (though some public TCRs occurred in many donors). Near-uniform donor sequencing depth was presumed by presence/absence analyses.

The germline V gene encodes CDR1 SEHNR and CDR2 FQNEAQ (reference sequence). The CDR3 length is 15 residues. The source of this sequence is a woman between 50 and 59 years old in good health and CMV-seronegative. The chain recombines TRBV7-9 with TRBJ2-7; the D gene is possibly TRBD2 (6 bases). Material: PBMCs. This CDR3 reads CSSSFSTGAIYEQYF. The CDR3 DNA is TGTTCCAGCAGCTTTAGTACGGGAGCTATCTACGAGCAGTACTTC.